Following are 2 T cell receptor beta chains from one sample sequenced in a study of blood T cell repertoires in COVID-19. Assay used: immunoSEQ multiplex PCR; TCRdb lists only in-frame clones, some missing. This table has 65,000 to 85,000 clones, approximately 79% appearing once. The sequenced sample was peripheral blood. Receptors originate from an elderly woman with active or convalescent COVID-19.

The chain links TRBV2 to TRBJ1-4, with 7 bases fitting TRBD1. The CDR3 extends over 17 amino acids. Germline-derived CDR1 and CDR2 are SNHLY and FYNNEI. With V trimmed by 3 bases and J by 0 bases, 7 bases remained unmatched. The CDR3 spells CASSEMGTVATNEKLFF. DNA of the CDR3: TGTGCCAGCAGTGAGATGGGGACAGTTGCAACTAATGAAAAACTGTTTTTT.

This clone was found a few times. The V gene is TRBV19, the J gene TRBJ2-7; tentatively, D is TRBD1 (6 bases). The V end lost 5 bases, the J end lost 0 bases, and 11 bases lay between the germline ends. CDR1 and CDR2 from the germline V gene are LNHDA and SQIVND (reference sequence). CDR3 length: 14 residues. The CDR3 protein is CASSLRGFSYEQYF. In DNA form, the CDR3 reads TGTGCCAGTAGTCTTAGGGGGTTCTCCTACGAGCAGTACTTC.